The present T cell receptor beta chain was sequenced within a study of naive and memory T cell subsets (dated by TCRdb to about 2017). Notes on the research overall: An open-source, UMI-based TCR alpha and beta sequencing pipeline was applied to sorted naive and memory peripheral blood T cell subsets. Complete agreement was observed between the functional CMV T cell responses and the IgG serology results. RNA was DNase-treated and reverse transcribed with TCR constant-region primers, mostly using SuperScript III.

As concerns this clonotype: Its antigen has not been determined. Per-base qualities were not stored, and no clone one base away is much larger.

Library preparation used UMI-ligation and nested PCR. The beta constant-region primer was an equimolar mix of two oligonucleotides covering both TRBC1 and TRBC2. The ligated cDNA went through four rounds of PCR with nested alpha and beta constant-region primers together with the SP2 primer. A single-stranded oligonucleotide bearing the SP2 primer plus a 12-nucleotide UMI was ligated onto the 3' end of the cDNA by T4 RNA ligase 1. The ligation reaction was incubated at 16°C for roughly 18-25 hours. PCR2 was usually performed as a SYBR Green qPCR and halted at a preset threshold so that over-amplification would not occur. Agencourt AMPure XP magnetic beads were used for all purifications after the first. Library amounts were measured by Qubit and library quality was assessed on a TapeStation, where the main peak was expected at around 650 bp. Sequencing of the pooled libraries was done on an Illumina MiSeq using v2 2x251 paired-end kits, which typically yielded about 1-2.3 million reads per sample. Each sample was pooled at 4 nM, and about 4.5-8% PhiX was included to help cluster recognition. In the source study's methods: V and J genes were assigned to Demultiplexor-processed FASTQ reads by Decombinator through tag matching, with a single base-pair mismatch being allowed. Collapsinator relied on UMIs to fix sequencing errors as well as frequency errors caused by PCR heterogeneity. TCRs were translated and CDR3s were extracted from the conserved cysteine to the FGXG phenylalanine by CDR3Translator, with non-productive sequences being flagged. Gini, Shannon entropy and inverse Simpson indices were computed after subsampling the repertoires to the same number of UMI-defined TCRs. Within the linear range, a power law was fitted by maximum likelihood to the distributions of clonotype abundance. On one naive CD8 sample, the pipeline and MIGEC gave similar UMI counts, unique TCR numbers and clonal distributions. In one analysis, naive TCRs also found in any memory subset of the same donor were removed from the naive repertoire. Repertoires were searched for some 7,000 CMV-associated CDR3 sequences compiled from VDJdb and a published dataset. Clones were called with MiXCR by TCRdb after fastp trimmed the public reads at Q25, and only in-frame beta chains were retained. Every entry covers one CDR3 protein and lists the most common genes and DNA from its rows. The V and J calls come from TCRdb's annotation, not from the publication. The sample table records approximately 140,000 distinct CDR3 sequences; roughly a fifth of these occur just once. Clones ranked in the top ten supply roughly 0.6% of the sample.

Beyond this particular receptor, the publication reports: RNA-based TCR counts may be influenced by expression changes linked to T cell activation and differentiation. The repertoire findings for the naive and memory subsets could not be validated against a ground truth, as none was available. The abundance of TCRs followed a power law with an exponent that differed between naive and memory subsets yet stayed consistent across the three individuals. Each clonotype was defined as a single alpha or beta chain sequence rather than as a paired alpha/beta receptor. Once error correction was done, more than 90% of naive TCR sequences showed up just once, which made the naive abundance distributions much steeper than those of the memory subsets. A few larger clonotypes were present in naive repertoires, particularly the CD8 repertoires, and these clonotypes were possibly memory cells re-expressing CD45RA. In both CD4 and CD8 cells, going from naive through CM, EM and EMRA, the Gini index went up while Shannon and inverse Simpson diversity went down.

The trim is 6 bases for V and 2 bases for J, with a gap of 11 bases between the germline ends. The CDR3 holds 15 amino acids from the cysteine to the phenylalanine. This entry keeps only the CDR3 DNA: 45 bases, framed from base 1. Taken from the germline V gene, the CDR1 and CDR2 loops are MNHEY and SVGAGI. From the second PCR step onward, the TCR alpha chain libraries and the TCR beta chain libraries were amplified separately. The CMV status of each donor was determined by measuring IFNgamma production from CD4+ T cells after fresh PBMCs had been stimulated overnight with CMV viral lysate. CD4 T cells were positively selected with Miltenyi beads, followed by positive selection of CD8 T cells from the CD4-negative fraction. Cells stained for CD3, CD4, CD8, CD45RA, CD27 and a live/dead dye were sorted on a BD Aria II into four subsets by CD45RA and CD27. A few healthy volunteers provided blood, and each donor's sample was split into CD4 and CD8 T cells and then further divided into four differentiation subsets. Around 120 ml of peripheral blood was collected from each donor, and PBMC were isolated from the blood using Ficoll-Paque PLUS density-gradient centrifugation. Sorted cells were lysed in RLT buffer, after which RNA was extracted using a Qiagen RNeasy kit and stored at -80 degrees C.

Here the chain combines TRBV6-5 and TRBJ2-6, with the identity of the D gene unclear. The sequencing input was naive CD8+ T cells from blood. The cell subset or site label on this specimen signifies: naive T cells, CD45RA high CD27+. The sequence was obtained from a human donor in good health. The bases read TGTGCCAGCAGCCGACCTGGGGCTGGGGCCAACGTCCTGACTTTC. This gives the protein CASSRPGAGANVLTF.